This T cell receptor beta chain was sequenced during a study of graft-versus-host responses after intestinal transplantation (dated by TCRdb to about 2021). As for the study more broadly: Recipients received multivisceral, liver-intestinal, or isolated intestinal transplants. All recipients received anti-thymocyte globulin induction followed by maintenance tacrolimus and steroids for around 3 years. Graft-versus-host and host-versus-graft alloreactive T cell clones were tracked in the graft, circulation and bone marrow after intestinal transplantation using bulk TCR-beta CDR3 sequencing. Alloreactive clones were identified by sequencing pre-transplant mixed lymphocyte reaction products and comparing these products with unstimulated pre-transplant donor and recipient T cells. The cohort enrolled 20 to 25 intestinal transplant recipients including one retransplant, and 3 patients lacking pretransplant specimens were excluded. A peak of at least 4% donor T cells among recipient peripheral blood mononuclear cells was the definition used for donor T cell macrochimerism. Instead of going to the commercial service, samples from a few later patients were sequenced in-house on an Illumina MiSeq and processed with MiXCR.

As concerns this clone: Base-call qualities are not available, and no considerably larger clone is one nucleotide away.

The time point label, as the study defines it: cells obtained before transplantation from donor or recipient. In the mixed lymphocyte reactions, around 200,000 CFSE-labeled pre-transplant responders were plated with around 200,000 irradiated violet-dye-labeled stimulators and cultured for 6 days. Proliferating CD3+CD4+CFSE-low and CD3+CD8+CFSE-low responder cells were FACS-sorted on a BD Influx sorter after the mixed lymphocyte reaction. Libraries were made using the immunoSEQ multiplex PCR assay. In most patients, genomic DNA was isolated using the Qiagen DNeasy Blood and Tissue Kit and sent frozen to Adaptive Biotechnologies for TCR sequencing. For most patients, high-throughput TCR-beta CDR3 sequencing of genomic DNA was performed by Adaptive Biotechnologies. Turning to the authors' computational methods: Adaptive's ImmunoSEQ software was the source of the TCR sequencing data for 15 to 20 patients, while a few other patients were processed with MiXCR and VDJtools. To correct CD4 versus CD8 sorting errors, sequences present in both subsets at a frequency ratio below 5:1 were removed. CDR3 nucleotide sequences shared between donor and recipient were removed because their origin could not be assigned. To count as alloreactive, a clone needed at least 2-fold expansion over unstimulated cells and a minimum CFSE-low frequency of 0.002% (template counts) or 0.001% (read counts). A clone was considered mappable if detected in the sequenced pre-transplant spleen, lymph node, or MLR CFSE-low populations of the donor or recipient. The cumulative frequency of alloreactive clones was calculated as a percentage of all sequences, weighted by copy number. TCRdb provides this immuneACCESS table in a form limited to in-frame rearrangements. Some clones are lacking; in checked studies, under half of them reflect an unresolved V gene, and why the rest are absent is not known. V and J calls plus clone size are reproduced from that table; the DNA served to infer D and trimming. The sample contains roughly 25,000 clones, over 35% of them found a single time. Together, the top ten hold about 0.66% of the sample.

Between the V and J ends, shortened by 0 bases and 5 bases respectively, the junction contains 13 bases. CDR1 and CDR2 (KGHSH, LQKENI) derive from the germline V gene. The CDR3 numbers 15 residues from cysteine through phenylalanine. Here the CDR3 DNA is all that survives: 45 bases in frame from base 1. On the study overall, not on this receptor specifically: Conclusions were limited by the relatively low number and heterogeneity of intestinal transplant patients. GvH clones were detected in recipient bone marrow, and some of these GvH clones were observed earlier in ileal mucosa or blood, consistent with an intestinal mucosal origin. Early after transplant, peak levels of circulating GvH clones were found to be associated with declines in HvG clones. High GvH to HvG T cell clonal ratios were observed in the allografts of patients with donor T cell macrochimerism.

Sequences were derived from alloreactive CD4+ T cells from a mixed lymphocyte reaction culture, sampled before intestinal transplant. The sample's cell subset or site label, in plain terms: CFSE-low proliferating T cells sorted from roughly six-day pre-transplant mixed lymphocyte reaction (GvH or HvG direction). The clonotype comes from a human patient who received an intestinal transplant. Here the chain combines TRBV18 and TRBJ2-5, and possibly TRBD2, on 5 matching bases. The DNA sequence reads TGTGCCAGCTCACCACCGGTCTGGCTAGCTGAGACCCAGTACTTC. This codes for CASSPPVWLAETQYF.